The sequence of this TCR beta chain was determined in a study of blood T cell repertoires in COVID-19. Study at large: Samples representing acute and convalescent COVID-19 were sourced from the United States, Italy and Spain. The cDNA or gDNA used as material had been derived from T cells, B-cell-depleted T cells, or PBMCs.

This CDR3 has 14 amino acids. Trimming cost V 2 bases and J 3 bases, with 11 bases left between them. Germline V gene sequence: CDR1 WNHNN, CDR2 SYGVQD (reference sequence). Data came from immunoSEQ multiplex PCR; TCRdb stores just in-frame clones and leaves some out. Of about 230,000 clones in the sample, nearly 90% were seen once. The chain links TRBV10-1 to TRBJ2-7; D is perhaps TRBD1 (6 bases). The receptor's source is a young woman who had recovered from COVID-19. Sequencing input: peripheral blood. The chain's CDR3 is CASSEGGQFYEQYF. The CDR3 DNA reads TGCGCCAGCAGTGAGGGGGGCCAGTTCTACGAGCAGTACTTC.